This T cell receptor (beta chain) was observed in a study of T cells of healthy individuals. The CDR3 covers 16 residues. With 5 bases removed from V and 1 base from J, the gap between germline ends came to 17 bases. Germline lookup yields CDR1 MNHEY and CDR2 SVGAGI. In TCRdb, the 5' RACE reads were re-called with MiXCR into one record per CDR3 protein. The sample holds 85,000 to 100,000 distinct CDR3 sequences; approximately 15% are singletons and the top ten take 6.2%. V is TRBV6-5 and J is TRBJ1-2; D may be TRBD1 (6 bases). This sequence originates from a human donor in good health. The DNA of the CDR3 is TGTGCCAGCAGTCGTTCGGGGGCCGGGCTTAACTATGGCTACACCTTC. Its translation: CASSRSGAGLNYGYTF.